The next 12 T cell receptor beta chains were all read from a single sample in a study of blood T cell repertoires in COVID-19. Assay: immunoSEQ multiplex PCR; the TCRdb copy retains only in-frame clones and omits some. The top ten hold more than 2% of the sample, which has about 220,000 clones, roughly four fifths seen once. Sequencing was performed on peripheral blood. Source of these receptors: an older woman with acute or convalescent COVID-19.

This chain uses TRBV5-4 with TRBJ1-4; 10 bases align to TRBD1. The germline V gene encodes CDR1 SGHNT and CDR2 YYREEE (reference sequence). The CDR3 extends over 16 amino acids. The junction had 0 bases not matched to a gene; V was cut back by 0 bases and J by 1 base. CDR3 amino acids: CASSLGTGGTNEKLFF. CDR3 DNA sequence: TGTGCCAGCAGCTTGGGGACAGGGGGAACTAATGAAAAACTGTTTTTT.

V gene TRBV29-1 combines with J gene TRBJ1-2; 7 nucleotides line up with TRBD1. Trimming removed 6 bases from V and 2 bases from J; junction bases left unmatched: 3. The CDR3 consists of 12 residues. CDR1 SQVTM and CDR2 ANQGSEA come from the germline V gene. The CDR3 DNA is TGCAGCGTCGCACAGGGGAACTATGGCTACACCTTC. Amino acids: CSVAQGNYGYTF.

For the CDR3, the DNA is TGTGCCAGCAGCCTGGGGGGGCTCACTGAAGCTTTCTTT. Translation gives CASSLGGLTEAFF. The V gene is TRBV11-2, the J gene TRBJ1-1, with D perhaps matching TRBD1 (6 bases). This CDR3 is 13 amino acids long. The germline V and J ends were trimmed by 5 bases and 4 bases, with 11 bases remaining between them. Germline CDR1 reads SGHAT; CDR2 reads FQNNGV.

With respect to this clone: The junction does not match germline at one end; this may be a read error. The chain combines TRBV7-7 with TRBJ2-5; 7 bases map to TRBD1. Looked up from germline, CDR1 is SSHAT and CDR2 is FNYEAQ (reference sequence). This CDR3 comprises 15 residues. The CDR3 coding sequence is TGTGCTAGCAGCTTAGGAACAGGGGTTTCGGAGACCCAGTACTTC. This translates into CASSLGTGVSETQYF.

This chain joins TRBV24-1 and TRBJ2-1; D might be TRBD1 (5 bases). The CDR3 length is 13 residues. Between the trimmed V and J ends, which lost 9 bases and 3 bases, there was a span of 11 bases. The germline V gene encodes CDR1 KGHDR and CDR2 SFDVKD. CDR3 bases: TGTGCCACCGGAAGGGGAAACTACAATGAGCAGTTCTTC. Encoded protein: CATGRGNYNEQFF.

This chain links TRBV7-2 with TRBJ2-5, with 7 bases that match TRBD2. Germline values: CDR1 SGHTA, CDR2 FQGNSA. Germline trimming cut 5 bases from V and 0 bases from J; bases unmatched to any gene: 6. This CDR3 region has 15 residues. The CDR3 is CASSPTGGYQETQYF. CDR3 bases: TGTGCCAGCAGCCCGACCGGGGGGTACCAAGAGACCCAGTACTTC.

The J gene is TRBJ2-5, the V gene TRBV3-1 (or the pseudogene TRBV3-2); D uncertain. Per the germline V gene, CDR1 is LGHDT and CDR2 is YNNKEL (reference sequence). Trimming left V 4 bases short and J 5 bases short, with 14 bases between. CDR3 length equals 14 residues. CDR3 nucleotide sequence: TGTGCCAGCAGCCCCCGAGGTCCCGCGGAGACCCAGTACTTC. Protein product: CASSPRGPAETQYF.

The chain employs TRBV7-6 and TRBJ1-3, with 10 bases aligning to TRBD1. Per the germline V gene, CDR1 is SGHVS and CDR2 is FNYEAQ. The CDR3 runs 16 residues. V trimming: 5 bases; J trimming: 3 bases; junction bases outside the gene matches: 7. DNA of the CDR3: TGTGCCAGCAGCCCGGGACAGGGGTTGGGTGGAAACACCATATATTTT. Translation gives CASSPGQGLGGNTIYF.

This chain connects TRBV28 to TRBJ2-7, with 9 positions matching TRBD2. J lost 3 bases, V lost 1 base, and 7 bases had no gene match. CDR3 length: 16 amino acids. Germline V gene sequence: CDR1 MDHEN, CDR2 SYDVKM. The CDR3, as DNA: TGTGCCAGCAGTTTATATGAAGGTAGCGGGGGCTACGAGCAGTACTTC. This encodes CASSLYEGSGGYEQYF.

The CDR3 region has the DNA TGTGCCAGCAGCCAAGCCGGGACTAGTGTTGAGACCCAGTACTTC. Protein sequence: CASSQAGTSVETQYF. The chain has TRBV3-1 (or the pseudogene TRBV3-2) and TRBJ2-5; the match to TRBD2 covers 8 bases. The CDR3 has 15 amino acids. V lost 1 base, J lost 5 bases, and 6 bases stayed unmatched. Per the germline V gene, CDR1 is LGHDT and CDR2 is YNNKEL (reference sequence).

V usage is TRBV15 and J usage is TRBJ1-1; 8 positions agree with TRBD1. Germline values: CDR1 LNHNV, CDR2 YYDKDF (reference sequence). Trimming cost V 2 bases and J 1 base; bases outside gene matches: 6. CDR3 length: 16 residues. CDR3 bases: TGTGCCACCAGCAGAAAAGGACAGGGACCGAACACTGAAGCTTTCTTT. Protein: CATSRKGQGPNTEAFF.

This chain uses TRBV6-6 with TRBJ2-3; D not resolved. The length of the CDR3 is 11 residues. Germline V gives CDR1 MNHNY, CDR2 SVGAGI (reference sequence). V was cut by 6 bases and J by 3 bases, with 4 bases left in between. CDR3 DNA sequence: TGTGCCAGCAGCTTAACAGATACGCAGTATTTT. It specifies CASSLTDTQYF.